This T cell receptor (beta chain) was captured by sequencing in a study of T cells in Graves' hyperthyroidism and ophthalmopathy. Findings of the study overall: The model predicted ophthalmopathy a median around six months before onset. A model using 13 V-J features told ophthalmopathy apart from stable hyperthyroidism.

Graves' hyperthyroidism was deemed stable given no ophthalmopathy progression within 18 months. Orbital computed tomography and thyroid ultrasound, together with serum TRAb and thyroxine and clinical symptoms, were used for diagnoses. This clonotype was recorded a few times. Its antigen is currently unknown. Authors of the study amplified TCR beta CDR3 regions from RNA transcripts. Primed by the HTBI set, a first-round RT-PCR was run on the TCR CDR3. Via MiXCR, TCRdb re-called the multiplex PCR reads, giving one row per CDR3 protein. This sample has around 520,000 distinct CDR3 sequences; about 15% occur once, and the top ten carry over 11%. This CDR3 region has 18 residues. Germline values: CDR1 SGHVS, CDR2 FQNEAQ. Losses at the gene ends were 2 bases for V and 1 base for J; bases not matched to a gene: 8.

The receptor comes from a woman aged 40 to 50 with Graves' hyperthyroidism. Sequenced sample: blood. The chain is built from TRBV7-8 and TRBJ2-6; 7 bases fit TRBD1. CDR3 nucleotides: TGTGCCAGCAGCTTACAAAAAGGGGGCGCATCTGGGGCCAACGTCCTGACTTTC. The encoded protein is CASSLQKGGASGANVLTF.